These T cell receptor beta chains were read from a single sample in a study of technical replicates of blood from a handful of donors. Assay: immunoSEQ multiplex PCR; the TCRdb copy retains only in-frame clones and omits some. There are approximately 89,000 clones in the sample; around 95% occur only once, and 0.2% to 0.25% lies in the top ten. The source material was T cells isolated from PBMCs. These receptors were collected from a human donor in good health. CDR3s include the opening cysteine and the closing phenylalanine or tryptophan. A D gene is named only where the DNA matches it firmly. Size tells how often a clone was seen (once, few, many) or the class of an expanded clone, and some rows leave it out.

TRBJ2-7 . TRBV12-5 . CASGSLRTGERSYEQYF TGTGCTAGTGGTTCCCTCCGTACGGGGGAGCGCTCCTACGAGCAGTACTTC
TRBJ2-5 . TRBV5-1 . CASSTSHRETQYF TGCGCCAGCAGCACAAGCCACAGAGAGACCCAGTACTTC
TRBJ1-5 . TRBV4-1 . CASSQEGAGSPQHF TGCGCCAGCAGCCAAGAGGGTGCCGGGAGTCCCCAGCATTTT
TRBJ1-2 . TRBV10-3 . CAISKAGFNYGYTF TGTGCCATCAGTAAAGCCGGGTTTAACTATGGCTACACCTTC
TRBJ1-5 . TRBV6-6 . CASRVQNQPQHF TGTGCCAGCAGAGTCCAGAATCAGCCCCAGCATTTT
TRBJ1-4 once TRBV23-1 . CASSQYVTDDEKLFF TGCGCCAGCAGTCAATACGTGACAGATGATGAAAAACTGTTTTTT
TRBJ1-4 . TRBV25-1 TRBD1 CASSKTGGYEKLFF TGTGCCAGCAGTAAAACAGGGGGCTACGAAAAACTGTTTTTT
TRBJ2-7 . TRBV7-9 . CASSLGVGGRSYEQYF TGTGCCAGCAGCTTAGGGGTCGGAGGGCGCTCCTACGAGCAGTACTTC
TRBJ2-7 . TRBV11-2 . CASSFQGLAHYEQYF TGTGCCAGCAGCTTTCAGGGTCTTGCTCACTACGAGCAGTACTTC
TRBJ2-1 . TRBV28 TRBD1 CASSFGQGMYNEQFF TGTGCCAGCAGTTTTGGACAGGGGATGTACAATGAGCAGTTCTTC
TRBJ2-7 . TRBV7-4 . CASTLTGEQYF TGTGCCAGCACTTTAACGGGCGAGCAGTACTTC
TRBJ2-5 . TRBV11-2 . CASSDRDFRETQYF TGTGCCAGCAGCGACAGGGACTTTAGAGAGACCCAGTACTTC
TRBJ1-5 . TRBV30 . CAWSQDINQPQHF TGTGCCTGGAGCCAGGATATCAATCAGCCCCAGCATTTT
TRBJ2-5 . TRBV7-9 . CASSLTPADEETQYF TGTGCCAGCAGCTTAACCCCTGCAGATGAAGAGACCCAGTACTTC
TRBJ1-5 . TRBV5-1 . CASSQDSNQPQHF TGCGCCAGCAGCCAGGATAGCAATCAGCCCCAGCATTTT
TRBJ2-2 once TRBV11-2 . CASSPGPGELFF TGTGCCAGCAGCCCCGGTCCGGGGGAGCTGTTTTTT
TRBJ1-2 . TRBV19 . CATLTTGTGYTF TGTGCCACCCTGACTACAGGGACTGGCTACACCTTC
TRBJ1-5 . TRBV6-6 . CASSYTILGRNQPQHF TGTGCCAGCAGTTACACGATTCTAGGGAGGAATCAGCCCCAGCATTTT
TRBJ1-1 . TRBV7-9 . CASSLGGGRAQYTEAFF TGTGCCAGCAGCTTAGGGGGGGGCAGGGCGCAGTACACTGAAGCTTTCTTT
TRBJ1-3 . TRBV2 TRBD1 CASRQGPKGNTIYF TGTGCCAGCAGACAGGGGCCGAAAGGGAACACCATATATTTT